This TCR beta chain was identified during a study of cytomegalovirus exposure and HLA in healthy donors. Whole-study results and caveats: Presence/absence analyses rested on an assumption that sequencing depth was roughly uniform across donors. When analyzed later, the rates of TCR association showed variation by HLA locus, with DRB1 the most and HLA-C the fewest. Altogether, 150 to 200 TCR beta chains were recorded as cytomegalovirus-associated.

Remarks on this clone: Its antigen remains unidentified.

The PCR used 60 Vbeta and 13 Jbeta primers. In the original analysis: Later, 80 million or so unique TCR beta chains were counted in an analysis, and about 12 million of them were shared. Data came from immunoSEQ multiplex PCR; TCRdb stores just in-frame clones and leaves some out. D and trimming were read from the DNA, whereas the V and J calls and clone size are those reported in that table. The sample records over 100,000 clones, approximately 77% being singletons. Germline CDR1 SGHDT, CDR2 YYEEEE. The CDR3 contains 13 residues. The V and J ends lost 1 base and 3 bases respectively, with 7 bases between them.

Sequencing was performed on PBMCs. This chain joins TRBV5-6 and TRBJ1-1; D not resolved. The clonotype comes from a woman in her forties in good health and CMV-seronegative. This chain's CDR3 is CASSLSGDTEAFF. As DNA, the CDR3 is TGTGCCAGCAGCTTGTCAGGCGACACTGAAGCTTTCTTT.